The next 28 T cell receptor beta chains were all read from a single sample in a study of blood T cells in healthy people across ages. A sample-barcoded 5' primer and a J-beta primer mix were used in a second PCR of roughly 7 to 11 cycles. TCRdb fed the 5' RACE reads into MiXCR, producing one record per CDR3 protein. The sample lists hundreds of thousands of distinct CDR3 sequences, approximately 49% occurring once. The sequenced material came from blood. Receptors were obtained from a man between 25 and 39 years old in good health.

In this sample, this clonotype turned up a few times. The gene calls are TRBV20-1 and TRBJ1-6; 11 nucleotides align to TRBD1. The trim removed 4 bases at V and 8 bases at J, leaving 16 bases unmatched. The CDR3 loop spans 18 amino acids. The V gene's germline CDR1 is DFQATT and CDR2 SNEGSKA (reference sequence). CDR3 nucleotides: TGCAGTGCTATTACGATGGACAGGGGGCTGTTGGGAGATTCACCCCTCCACTTT. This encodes CSAITMDRGLLGDSPLHF.

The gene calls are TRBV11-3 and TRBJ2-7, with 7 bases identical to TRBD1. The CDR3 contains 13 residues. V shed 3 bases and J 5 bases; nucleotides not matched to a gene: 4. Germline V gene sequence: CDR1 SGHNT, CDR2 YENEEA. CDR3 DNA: TGTGCCAGCAGCTTGTCGGACAGGAACGAGCAGTACTTC. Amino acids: CASSLSDRNEQYF.

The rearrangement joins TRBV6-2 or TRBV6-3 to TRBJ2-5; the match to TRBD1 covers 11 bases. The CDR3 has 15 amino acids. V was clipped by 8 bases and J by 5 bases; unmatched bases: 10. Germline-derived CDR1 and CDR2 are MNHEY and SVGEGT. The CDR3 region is CASQRDRGVVETQYF. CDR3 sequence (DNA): TGTGCCAGCCAGCGGGACAGGGGGGTTGTGGAGACCCAGTACTTC.

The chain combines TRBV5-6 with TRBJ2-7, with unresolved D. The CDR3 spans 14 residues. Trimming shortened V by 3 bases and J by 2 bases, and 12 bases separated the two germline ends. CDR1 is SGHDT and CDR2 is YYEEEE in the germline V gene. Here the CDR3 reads CASSYSGLPYEQYF. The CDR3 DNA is TGTGCCAGCAGCTACTCGGGCTTACCCTACGAGCAGTACTTC. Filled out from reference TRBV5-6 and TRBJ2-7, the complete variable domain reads DAGVTQSPTHLIKTRGQQVTLRCSPKSGHDTVSWYQQALGQGPQFIFQYYEEEERQRGNFPDRFSGHQFPNYSSELNVNALLLGDSALYLCASSYSGLPYEQYFGPGTRLTVT.

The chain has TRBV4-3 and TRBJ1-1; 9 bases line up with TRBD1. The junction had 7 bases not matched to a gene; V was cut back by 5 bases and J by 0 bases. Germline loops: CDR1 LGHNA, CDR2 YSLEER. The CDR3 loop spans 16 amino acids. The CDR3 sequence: CASSRGTGNMNTEAFF. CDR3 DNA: TGCGCCAGCAGCAGGGGGACAGGGAACATGAACACTGAAGCTTTCTTT.

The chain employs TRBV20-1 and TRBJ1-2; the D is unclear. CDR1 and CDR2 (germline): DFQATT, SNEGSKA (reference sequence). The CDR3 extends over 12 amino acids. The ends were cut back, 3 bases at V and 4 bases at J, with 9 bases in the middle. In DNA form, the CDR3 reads TGCAGTGCTAGTCCAGCTTTCTATGGCTACACCTTC. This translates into CSASPAFYGYTF.

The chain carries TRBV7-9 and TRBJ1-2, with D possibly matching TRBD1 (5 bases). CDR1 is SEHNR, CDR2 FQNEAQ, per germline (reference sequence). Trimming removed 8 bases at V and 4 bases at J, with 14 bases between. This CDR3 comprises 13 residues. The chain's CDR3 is CASGPGTFYGYTF. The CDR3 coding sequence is TGTGCCAGCGGCCCCGGGACTTTCTATGGCTACACCTTC.

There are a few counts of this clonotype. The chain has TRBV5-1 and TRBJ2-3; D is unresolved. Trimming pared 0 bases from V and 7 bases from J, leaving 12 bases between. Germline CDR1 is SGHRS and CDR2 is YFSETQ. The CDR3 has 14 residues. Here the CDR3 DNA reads TGCGCCAGCAGCTTGGAAGATCTAGGAAATACGCAGTATTTT. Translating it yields CASSLEDLGNTQYF.

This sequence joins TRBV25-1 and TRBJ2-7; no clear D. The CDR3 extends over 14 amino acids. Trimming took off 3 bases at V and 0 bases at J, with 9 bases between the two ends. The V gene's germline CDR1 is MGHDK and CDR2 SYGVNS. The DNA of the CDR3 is TGTGCCAGCAGTGAGTCCAGTAGCTCCTACGAGCAGTACTTC. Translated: CASSESSSSYEQYF.

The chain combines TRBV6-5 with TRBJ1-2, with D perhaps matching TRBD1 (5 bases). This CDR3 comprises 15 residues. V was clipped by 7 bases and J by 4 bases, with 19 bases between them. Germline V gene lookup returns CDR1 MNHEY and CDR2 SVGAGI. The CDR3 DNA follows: TGTGCCAGCACCTCAACAAGGGGCAGCCGCTATGGCTACACCTTC. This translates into CASTSTRGSRYGYTF.

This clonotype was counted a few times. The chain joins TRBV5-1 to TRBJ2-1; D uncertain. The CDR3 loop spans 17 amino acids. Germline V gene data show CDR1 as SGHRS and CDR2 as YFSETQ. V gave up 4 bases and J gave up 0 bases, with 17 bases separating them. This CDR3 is CASSPGANLYSYNEQFF. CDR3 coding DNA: TGCGCCAGCAGCCCAGGAGCCAACCTATACTCCTACAATGAGCAGTTCTTC. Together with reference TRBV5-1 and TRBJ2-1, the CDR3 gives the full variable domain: KAGVTQTPRYLIKTRGQQVTLSCSPISGHRSVSWYQQTPGQGLQFLFEYFSETQRNKGNFPGRFSGRQFSNSRSEMNVSTLELGDSALYLCASSPGANLYSYNEQFFGPGTRLTVL.

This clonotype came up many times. CDR3 nucleotides: TGTGCCAGCAGTCCCCGGACTAGCGGAAAAGAGACCCAGTACTTC. It codes for CASSPRTSGKETQYF. The V and J genes are TRBV6-2 or TRBV6-3 and TRBJ2-5; 10 positions agree with TRBD2. The V and J ends lost 5 bases and 3 bases, in that order; junction bases with no gene match: 6. There are 15 residues in the CDR3. Germline V gene data show CDR1 as MNHEY and CDR2 as SVGEGT.

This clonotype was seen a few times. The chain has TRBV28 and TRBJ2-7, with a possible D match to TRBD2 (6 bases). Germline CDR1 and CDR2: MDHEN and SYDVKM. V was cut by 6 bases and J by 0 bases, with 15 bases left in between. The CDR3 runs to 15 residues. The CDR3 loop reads CASSSTGLSSYEQYF. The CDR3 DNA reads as TGTGCCAGCAGCTCCACGGGACTCAGCTCCTACGAGCAGTACTTC.

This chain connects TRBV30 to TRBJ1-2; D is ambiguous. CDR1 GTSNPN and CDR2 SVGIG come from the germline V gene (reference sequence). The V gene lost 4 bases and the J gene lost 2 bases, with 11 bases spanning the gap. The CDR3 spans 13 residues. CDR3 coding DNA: TGTGCCTGGACCGCAGACCCCAACTATGGCTACACCTTC. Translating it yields CAWTADPNYGYTF.

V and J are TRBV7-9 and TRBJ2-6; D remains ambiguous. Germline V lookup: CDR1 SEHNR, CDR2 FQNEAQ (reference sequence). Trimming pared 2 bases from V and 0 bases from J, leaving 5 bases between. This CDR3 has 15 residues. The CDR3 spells CASSLFRSGANVLTF. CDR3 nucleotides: TGTGCCAGCAGCTTATTCCGCTCTGGGGCCAACGTCCTGACTTTC.

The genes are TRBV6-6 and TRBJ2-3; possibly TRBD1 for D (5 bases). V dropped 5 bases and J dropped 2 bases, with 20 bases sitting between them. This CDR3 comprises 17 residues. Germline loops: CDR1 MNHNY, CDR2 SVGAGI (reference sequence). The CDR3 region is CASSTGPASGLTDTQYF. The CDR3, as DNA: TGTGCCAGCAGTACAGGCCCAGCGTCAGGGCTCACAGATACGCAGTATTTT.

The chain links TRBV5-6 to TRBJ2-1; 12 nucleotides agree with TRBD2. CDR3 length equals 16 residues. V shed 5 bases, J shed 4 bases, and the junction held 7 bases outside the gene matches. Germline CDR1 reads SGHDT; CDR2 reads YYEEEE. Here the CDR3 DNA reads TGTGCCAGCAGGCCGCCTAGCGGGGGGGGTTACAATGAGCAGTTCTTC. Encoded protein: CASRPPSGGGYNEQFF.

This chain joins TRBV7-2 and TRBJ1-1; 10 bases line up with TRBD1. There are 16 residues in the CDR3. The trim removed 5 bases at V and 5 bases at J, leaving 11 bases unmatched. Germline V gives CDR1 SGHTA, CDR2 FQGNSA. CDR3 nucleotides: TGTGCCAGCAGCACTCGGCAGGGACAGGGGAATACTGAAGCTTTCTTT. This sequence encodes CASSTRQGQGNTEAFF.

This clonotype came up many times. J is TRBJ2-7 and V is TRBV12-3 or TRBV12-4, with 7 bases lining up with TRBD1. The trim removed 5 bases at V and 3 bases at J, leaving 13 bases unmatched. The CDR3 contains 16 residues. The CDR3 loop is CASSLGQARLHYEQYF. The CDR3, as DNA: TGTGCCAGCAGTCTCGGACAGGCCCGACTTCACTACGAGCAGTACTTC.

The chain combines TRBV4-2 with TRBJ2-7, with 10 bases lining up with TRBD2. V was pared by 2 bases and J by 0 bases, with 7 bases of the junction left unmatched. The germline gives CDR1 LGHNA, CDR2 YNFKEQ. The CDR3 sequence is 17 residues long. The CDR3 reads CASSQTALAGVSYEQYF. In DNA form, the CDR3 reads TGTGCCAGCAGCCAAACTGCGCTAGCGGGGGTCTCCTACGAGCAGTACTTC.

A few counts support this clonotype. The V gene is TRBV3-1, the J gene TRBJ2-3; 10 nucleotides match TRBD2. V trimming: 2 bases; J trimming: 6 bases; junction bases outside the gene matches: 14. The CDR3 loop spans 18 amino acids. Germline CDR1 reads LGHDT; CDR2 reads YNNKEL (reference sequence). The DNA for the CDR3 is TGTGCCAGCAGCCAATCCCAGCGGGGGGGCCCATGGTCTGATACGCAGTATTTT. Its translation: CASSQSQRGGPWSDTQYF.

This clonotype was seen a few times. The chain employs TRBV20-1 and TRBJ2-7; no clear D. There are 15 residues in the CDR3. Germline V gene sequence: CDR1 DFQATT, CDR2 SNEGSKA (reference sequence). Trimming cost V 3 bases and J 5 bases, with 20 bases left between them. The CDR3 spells CSARGLVLLSNEQYF. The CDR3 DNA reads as TGCAGTGCTAGGGGATTAGTTCTCCTTTCCAACGAGCAGTACTTC.

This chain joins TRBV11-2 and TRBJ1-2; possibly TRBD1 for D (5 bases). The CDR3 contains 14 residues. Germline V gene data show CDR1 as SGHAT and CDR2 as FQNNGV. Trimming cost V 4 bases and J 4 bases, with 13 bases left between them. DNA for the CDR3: TGTGCCAGCAGCTGGGACGGATCTTTCTATGGCTACACCTTC. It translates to CASSWDGSFYGYTF.

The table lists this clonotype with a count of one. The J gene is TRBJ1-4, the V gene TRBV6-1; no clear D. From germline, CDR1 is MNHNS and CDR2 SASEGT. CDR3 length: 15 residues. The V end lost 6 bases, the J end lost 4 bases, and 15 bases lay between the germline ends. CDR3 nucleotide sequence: TGTGCCAGCAGGGAGGAGAGCGGGGTTAATGAAAAACTGTTTTTT. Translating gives CASREESGVNEKLFF.

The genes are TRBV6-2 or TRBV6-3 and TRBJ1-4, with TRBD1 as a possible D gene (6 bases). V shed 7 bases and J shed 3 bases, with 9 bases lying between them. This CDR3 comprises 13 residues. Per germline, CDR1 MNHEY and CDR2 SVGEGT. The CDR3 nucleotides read TGTGCCAGCATGGACAGATCTAATGAAAAACTGTTTTTT. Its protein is CASMDRSNEKLFF.

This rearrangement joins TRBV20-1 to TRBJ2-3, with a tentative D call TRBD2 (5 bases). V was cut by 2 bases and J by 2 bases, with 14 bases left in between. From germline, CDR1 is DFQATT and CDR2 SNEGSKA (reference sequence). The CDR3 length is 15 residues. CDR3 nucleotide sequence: TGCAGTGCTAGACTCCCTAGCACAACCACAGATACGCAGTATTTT. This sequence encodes CSARLPSTTTDTQYF.

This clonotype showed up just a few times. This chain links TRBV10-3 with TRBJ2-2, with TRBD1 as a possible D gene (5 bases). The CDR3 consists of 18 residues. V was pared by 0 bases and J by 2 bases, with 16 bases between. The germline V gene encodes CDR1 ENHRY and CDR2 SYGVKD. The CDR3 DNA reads TGTGCCATCAGTGAGTCGAGACAGACAAGGTTTAACACCGGGGAGCTGTTTTTT. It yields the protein CAISESRQTRFNTGELFF.

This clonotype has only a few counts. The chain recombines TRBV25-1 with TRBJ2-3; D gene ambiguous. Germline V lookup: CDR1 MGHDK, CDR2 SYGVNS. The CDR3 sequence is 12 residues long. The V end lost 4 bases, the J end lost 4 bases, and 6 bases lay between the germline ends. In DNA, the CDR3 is TGTGCCAGCAGTGTGTGGGCAGATACGCAGTATTTT. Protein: CASSVWADTQYF.